These 9 T cell receptor beta chains were sequenced from one sample in a study of CD8 T cells in Susac syndrome. Random hexamers served to reverse transcribe about 0.5 to 1 ug RNA. MiXCR, run by TCRdb on the immunoSEQ multiplex PCR reads, gives a single entry per CDR3 protein. The top ten clones hold approximately 0.12% of a sample with around 280,000 distinct CDR3 sequences, roughly 85% of them seen once. Sequencing was carried out using CD8+ T cells from PBMCs. Receptors were obtained from a human donor with multiple sclerosis.

The chain employs TRBV19 and TRBJ2-1, with D tentatively TRBD1 (6 bases). Germline assignment: CDR1 LNHDA and CDR2 SQIVND (reference sequence). The CDR3 sequence is 13 residues long. The V and J ends lost 8 bases and 4 bases respectively, with 12 bases between them. The CDR3 sequence is CASSVTGYNEQFF. CDR3 nucleotides: TGTGCCAGTTCTGTAACAGGGTACAATGAGCAGTTCTTC.

This rearrangement joins TRBV29-1 to TRBJ2-2; TRBD2 matches at 8 bases. Trimming removed 6 bases from V and 5 bases from J; junction bases left unmatched: 2. The CDR3 runs 12 residues. Germline loops: CDR1 SQVTM, CDR2 ANQGSEA. CDR3 sequence (DNA): TGCAGCGTGCTAGCGGGTACCGGGGAGCTGTTTTTT. Residues: CSVLAGTGELFF.

V usage is TRBV14 and J usage is TRBJ2-1; TRBD1 agrees at 11 bases. Trimming removed 4 bases from V and 4 bases from J; junction bases left unmatched: 6. Per germline, CDR1 SGHDN and CDR2 FVKESK. The CDR3 consists of 16 residues. CDR3 coding DNA: TGTGCCAGCAGCCGTACCGGGACAGGGGGTTACAATGAGCAGTTCTTC. Translation gives CASSRTGTGGYNEQFF.

The rearrangement links TRBV4-1 to TRBJ2-7; 8 nucleotides match TRBD2. Germline V gene sequence: CDR1 MGHRA, CDR2 YSYEKL. The CDR3 consists of 14 residues. V was clipped by 4 bases and J by 4 bases; unmatched bases: 6. The CDR3 reads CASSPTSADYEQYF. Here the CDR3 DNA reads TGCGCCAGCAGCCCGACTAGCGCTGATTACGAGCAGTACTTC.

This rearrangement joins TRBV9 to TRBJ2-1, with a tentative D call TRBD2 (6 bases). CDR1 SGDLS and CDR2 YYNGEE come from the germline V gene. CDR3 length: 13 amino acids. V was pared by 4 bases and J by 15 bases, with 20 bases between. The CDR3 region has the DNA TGTGCCAGCAGCCCCCTCTCCGCTAGCGTGACGTTCTTC. This gives the protein CASSPLSASVTFF.

V usage is TRBV5-6 and J usage is TRBJ1-1; no firm D call. V gave up 0 bases and J gave up 4 bases, with 13 bases separating them. This CDR3 is 15 amino acids long. Germline V gene data show CDR1 as SGHDT and CDR2 as YYEEEE. CDR3 DNA: TGTGCCAGCAGCTTGGGAGATCGGGAAGTCACTGAAGCTTTCTTT. It is translated as CASSLGDREVTEAFF.

The chain combines TRBV20-1 with TRBJ2-1; a possible D gene is TRBD1 (6 bases). The germline V gene encodes CDR1 DFQATT and CDR2 SNEGSKA (reference sequence). The CDR3 sequence is 17 residues long. Trimming shortened V by 2 bases and J by 4 bases, and 21 bases separated the two germline ends. CDR3 bases: TGCAGTGCTAGAAAAGGGGGTAGTTCGGGGAGATACAATGAGCAGTTCTTC. Translation gives CSARKGGSSGRYNEQFF.

This clonotype appeared a single time. The chain carries TRBV3-1 and TRBJ2-3; 10 bases align to TRBD2. V lost 1 base to trimming and J lost 5 bases; unmatched junction nucleotides: 0. CDR3 length equals 14 residues. Germline CDR1 and CDR2: LGHDT and YNNKEL (reference sequence). CDR3 coding DNA: TGTGCCAGCAGCCAAGGGACTAGCGGAGATACGCAGTATTTT. It is translated as CASSQGTSGDTQYF.

V gene TRBV28 combines with J gene TRBJ2-5; 9 bases line up with TRBD2. The CDR3 sequence is 15 residues long. V lost 2 bases, J lost 5 bases, and 6 bases stayed unmatched. CDR1 and CDR2 from the germline V gene are MDHEN and SYDVKM. CDR3 nucleotides: TGTGCCAGCAGTTTAGTGGCGGGAGGGCCGGAGACCCAGTACTTC. As protein: CASSLVAGGPETQYF. Variable domain in full (rest from reference TRBV28 and TRBJ2-5): DVKVTQSSRYLVKRTGEKVFLECVQDMDHENMFWYRQDPGLGLRLIYFSYDVKMKEKGDIPEGYSVSREKKERFSLILESASTNQTSMYLCASSLVAGGPETQYFGPGTRLLVL.